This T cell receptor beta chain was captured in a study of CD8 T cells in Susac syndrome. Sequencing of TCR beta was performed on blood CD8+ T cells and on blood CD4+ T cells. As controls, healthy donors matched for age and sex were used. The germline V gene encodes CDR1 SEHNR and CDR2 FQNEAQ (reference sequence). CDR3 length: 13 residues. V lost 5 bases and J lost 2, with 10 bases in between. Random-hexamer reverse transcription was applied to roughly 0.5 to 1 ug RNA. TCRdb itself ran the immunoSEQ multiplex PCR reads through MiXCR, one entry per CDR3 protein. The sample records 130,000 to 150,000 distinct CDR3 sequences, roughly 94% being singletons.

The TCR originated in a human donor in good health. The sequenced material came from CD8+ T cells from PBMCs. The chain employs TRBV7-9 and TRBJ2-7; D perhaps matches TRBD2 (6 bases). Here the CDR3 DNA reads TGTGCCAGCAGCGGACCGGGGGCCTACGAGCAGTACTTC. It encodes CASSGPGAYEQYF. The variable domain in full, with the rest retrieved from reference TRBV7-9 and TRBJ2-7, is DTGVSQNPRHKITKRGQNVTFRCDPISEHNRLYWYRQTLGQGPEFLTYFQNEAQLEKSRLLSDRFSAERPKGSFSTLEIQRTEQGDSAMYLCASSGPGAYEQYFGPGTRLTVT.